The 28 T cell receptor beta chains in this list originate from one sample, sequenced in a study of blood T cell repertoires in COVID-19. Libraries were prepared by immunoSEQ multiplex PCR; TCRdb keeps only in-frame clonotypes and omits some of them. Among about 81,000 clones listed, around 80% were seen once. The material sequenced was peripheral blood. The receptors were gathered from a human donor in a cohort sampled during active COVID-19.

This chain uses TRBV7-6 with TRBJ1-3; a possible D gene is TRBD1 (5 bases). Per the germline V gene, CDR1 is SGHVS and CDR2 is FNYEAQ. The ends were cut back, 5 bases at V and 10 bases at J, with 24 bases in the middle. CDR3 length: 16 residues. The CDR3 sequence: CASSTYAGPEVGTIYF. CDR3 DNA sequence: TGTGCCAGCAGCACATACGCGGGACCGGAGGTGGGAACCATATATTTT. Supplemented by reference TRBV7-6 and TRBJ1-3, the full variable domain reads GAGVSQSPRYKVTKRGQDVALRCDPISGHVSLYWYRQALGQGPEFLTYFNYEAQQDKSGLPNDRFSAERPEGSISTLTIQRTEQRDSAMYRCASSTYAGPEVGTIYFGEGSWLTVV.

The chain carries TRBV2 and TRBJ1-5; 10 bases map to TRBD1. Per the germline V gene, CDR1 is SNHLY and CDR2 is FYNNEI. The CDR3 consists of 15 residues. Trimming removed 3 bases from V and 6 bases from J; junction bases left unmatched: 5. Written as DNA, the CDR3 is TGTGCCAGCAGTGACGGGGGACAGGGGATTCAGCCCCAGCATTTT. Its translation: CASSDGGQGIQPQHF.

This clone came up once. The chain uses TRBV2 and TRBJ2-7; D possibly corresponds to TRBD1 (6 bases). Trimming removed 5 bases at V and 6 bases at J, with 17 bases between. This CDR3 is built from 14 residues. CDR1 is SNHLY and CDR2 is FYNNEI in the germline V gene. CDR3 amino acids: CASSPRDIFSEQYF. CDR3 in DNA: TGTGCCAGCAGTCCCAGGGACATTTTTAGCGAGCAGTACTTC.

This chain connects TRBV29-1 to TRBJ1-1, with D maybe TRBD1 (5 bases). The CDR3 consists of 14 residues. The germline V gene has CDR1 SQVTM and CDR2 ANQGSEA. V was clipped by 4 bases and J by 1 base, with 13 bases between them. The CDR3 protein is CSVGMGLSNTEAFF. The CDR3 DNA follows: TGCAGCGTTGGGATGGGGCTTTCGAACACTGAAGCTTTCTTT.

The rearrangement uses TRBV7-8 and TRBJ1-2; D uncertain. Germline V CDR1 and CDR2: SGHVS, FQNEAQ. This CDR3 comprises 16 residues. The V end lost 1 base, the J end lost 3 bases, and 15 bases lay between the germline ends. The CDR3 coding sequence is TGTGCCAGCAGCTTAGATCGTGGAGGAGGTGACTATGGCTACACCTTC. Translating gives CASSLDRGGGDYGYTF.

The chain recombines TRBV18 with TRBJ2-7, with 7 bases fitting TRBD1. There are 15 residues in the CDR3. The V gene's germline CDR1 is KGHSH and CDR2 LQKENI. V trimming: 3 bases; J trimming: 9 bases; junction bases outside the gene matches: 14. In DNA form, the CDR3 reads TGTGCCAGCTCACCCTCCATCGCCCGGGACAGTGGGCAGTACTTC. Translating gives CASSPSIARDSGQYF.

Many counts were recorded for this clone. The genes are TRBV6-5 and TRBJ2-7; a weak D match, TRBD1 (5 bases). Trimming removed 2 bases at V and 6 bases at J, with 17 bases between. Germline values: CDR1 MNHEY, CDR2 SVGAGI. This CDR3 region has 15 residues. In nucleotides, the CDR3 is TGTGCCAGCAGTTACCTCAGGACAACAGCCGGCGAGCAGTACTTC. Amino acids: CASSYLRTTAGEQYF.

The CDR3 region is CASREGQGLKGYTF. The DNA for the CDR3 is TGTGCCAGCAGGGAGGGACAGGGTTTGAAAGGCTACACCTTC. The V call is TRBV28, the J call TRBJ1-2; TRBD1 aligns across 9 bases. CDR3 size: 14 residues. Germline loops: CDR1 MDHEN, CDR2 SYDVKM. The V and J ends lost 6 bases and 8 bases, in that order; junction bases with no gene match: 10.

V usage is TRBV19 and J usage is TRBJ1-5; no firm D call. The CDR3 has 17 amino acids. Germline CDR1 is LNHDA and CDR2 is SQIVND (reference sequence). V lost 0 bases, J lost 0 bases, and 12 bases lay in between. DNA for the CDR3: TGTGCCAGTAGTATAGATCCAGGCGTCTATAGCAATCAGCCCCAGCATTTT. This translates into CASSIDPGVYSNQPQHF.

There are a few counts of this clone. The CDR3 region is CASSLQGAGQPQHF. CDR3 DNA: TGTGCCAGCAGCTTACAGGGGGCAGGGCAGCCCCAGCATTTT. The chain is built from TRBV7-6 and TRBJ1-5; 8 bases map to TRBD1. This CDR3 has 14 amino acids. The V and J ends lost 2 bases and 7 bases, in that order; junction bases with no gene match: 4. Germline V gene lookup returns CDR1 SGHVS and CDR2 FNYEAQ.

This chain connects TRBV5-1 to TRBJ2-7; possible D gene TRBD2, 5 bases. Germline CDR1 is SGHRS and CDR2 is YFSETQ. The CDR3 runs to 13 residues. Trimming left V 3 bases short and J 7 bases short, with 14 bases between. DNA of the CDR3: TGCGCCAGCAGCTCCCTTGCAAGAGGGGAGCAGTACTTC. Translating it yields CASSSLARGEQYF.

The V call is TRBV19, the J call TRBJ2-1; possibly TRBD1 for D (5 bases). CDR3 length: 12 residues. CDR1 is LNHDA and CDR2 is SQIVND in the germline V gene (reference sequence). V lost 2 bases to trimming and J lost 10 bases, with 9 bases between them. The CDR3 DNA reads TGTGCCAGTAGTATAAGGGGTGGCGAGCAGTTCTTC. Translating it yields CASSIRGGEQFF.

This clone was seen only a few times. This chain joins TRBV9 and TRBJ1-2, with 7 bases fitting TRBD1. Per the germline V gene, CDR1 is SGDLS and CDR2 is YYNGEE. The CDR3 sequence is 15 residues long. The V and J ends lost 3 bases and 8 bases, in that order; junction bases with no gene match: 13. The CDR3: CASSATSDRAEGYTF. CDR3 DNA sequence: TGTGCCAGCAGCGCAACCTCAGACAGGGCGGAGGGCTACACCTTC.

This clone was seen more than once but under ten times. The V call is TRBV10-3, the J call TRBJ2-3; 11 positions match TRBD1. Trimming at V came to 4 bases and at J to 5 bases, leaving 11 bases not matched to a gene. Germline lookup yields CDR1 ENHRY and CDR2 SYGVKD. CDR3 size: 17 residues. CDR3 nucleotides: TGTGCCATCAGTGGGGCAACAATTGGGACAGGGGGAGATACGCAGTATTTT. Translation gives CAISGATIGTGGDTQYF.

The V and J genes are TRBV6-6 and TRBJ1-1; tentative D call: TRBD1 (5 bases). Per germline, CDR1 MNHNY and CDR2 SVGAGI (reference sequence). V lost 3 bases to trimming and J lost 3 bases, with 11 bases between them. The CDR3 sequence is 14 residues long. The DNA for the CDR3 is TGTGCCAGCAGTTATGCGGGGCCGGACACTGAAGCTTTCTTT. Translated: CASSYAGPDTEAFF.

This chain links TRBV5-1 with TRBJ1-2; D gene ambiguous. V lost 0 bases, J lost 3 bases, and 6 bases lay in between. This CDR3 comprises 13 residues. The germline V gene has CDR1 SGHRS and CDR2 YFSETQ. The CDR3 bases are TGCGCCAGCAGCTTGGACGGAGACTATGGCTACACCTTC. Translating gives CASSLDGDYGYTF.

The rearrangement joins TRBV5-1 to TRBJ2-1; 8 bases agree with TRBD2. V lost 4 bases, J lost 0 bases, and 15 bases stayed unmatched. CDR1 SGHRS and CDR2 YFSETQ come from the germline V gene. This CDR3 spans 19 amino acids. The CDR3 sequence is CASSLRGERGSSSYNEQFF. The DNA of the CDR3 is TGCGCCAGCAGCCTCCGGGGAGAGCGGGGGTCGAGCTCCTACAATGAGCAGTTCTTC.

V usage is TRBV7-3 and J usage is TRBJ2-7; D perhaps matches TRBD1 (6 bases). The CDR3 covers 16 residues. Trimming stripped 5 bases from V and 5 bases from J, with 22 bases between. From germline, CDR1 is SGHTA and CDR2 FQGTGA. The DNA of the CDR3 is TGTGCCAGCAGCCCCACATTGGTTGGGGGCGCGAACGAGCAGTACTTC. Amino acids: CASSPTLVGGANEQYF.

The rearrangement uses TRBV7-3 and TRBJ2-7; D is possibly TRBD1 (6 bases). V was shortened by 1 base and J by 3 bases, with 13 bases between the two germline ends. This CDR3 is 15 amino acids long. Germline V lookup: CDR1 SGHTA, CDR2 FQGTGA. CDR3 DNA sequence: TGTGCCAGCAGCTTAATTCACGGGACAAGCTACGAGCAGTACTTC. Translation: CASSLIHGTSYEQYF.

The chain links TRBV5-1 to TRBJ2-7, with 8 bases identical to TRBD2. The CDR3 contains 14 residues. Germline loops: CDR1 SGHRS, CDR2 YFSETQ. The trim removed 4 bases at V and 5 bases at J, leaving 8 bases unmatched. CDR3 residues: CASSEGTGGDEQYF. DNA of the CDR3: TGCGCCAGCAGCGAGGGGACGGGGGGGGACGAGCAGTACTTC.

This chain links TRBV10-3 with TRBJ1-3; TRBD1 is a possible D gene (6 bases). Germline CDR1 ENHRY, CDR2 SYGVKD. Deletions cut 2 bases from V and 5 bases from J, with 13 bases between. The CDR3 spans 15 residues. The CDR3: CAISEGQTTRNTIYF. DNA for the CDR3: TGTGCCATCAGTGAGGGACAGACAACCCGAAACACCATATATTTT.

CDR3: CASSLGGALSYEQYF. For the CDR3, the DNA is TGTGCCAGCAGCTTGGGCGGGGCCCTCTCCTACGAGCAGTACTTC. The chain recombines TRBV5-4 with TRBJ2-7, with D maybe TRBD2 (6 bases). V was pared by 0 bases and J by 0 bases, with 10 bases between. Germline V gene lookup returns CDR1 SGHNT and CDR2 YYREEE (reference sequence). CDR3 length: 15 amino acids. Combining the CDR3 with reference TRBV5-4 and TRBJ2-7 gives the whole variable domain ETGVTQSPTHLIKTRGQQVTLRCSSQSGHNTVSWYQQALGQGPQFIFQYYREEENGRGNFPPRFSGLQFPNYSSELNVNALELDDSALYLCASSLGGALSYEQYFGPGTRLTVT.

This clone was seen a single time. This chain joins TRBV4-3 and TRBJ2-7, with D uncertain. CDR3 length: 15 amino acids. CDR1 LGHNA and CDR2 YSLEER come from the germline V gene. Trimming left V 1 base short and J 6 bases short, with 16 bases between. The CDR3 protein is CASSQAYTEGSEQYF. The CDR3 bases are TGCGCCAGCAGCCAAGCCTATACAGAAGGCTCCGAGCAGTACTTC.

The CDR3 reads CATSKENQPQHF. CDR3 nucleotides: TGTGCCACCAGCAAGGAGAATCAGCCCCAGCATTTT. The genes are TRBV15 and TRBJ1-5; no reliable D call. V dropped 4 bases and J dropped 4 bases, with 5 bases sitting between them. The CDR3 totals 12 residues. Germline lookup yields CDR1 LNHNV and CDR2 YYDKDF (reference sequence).

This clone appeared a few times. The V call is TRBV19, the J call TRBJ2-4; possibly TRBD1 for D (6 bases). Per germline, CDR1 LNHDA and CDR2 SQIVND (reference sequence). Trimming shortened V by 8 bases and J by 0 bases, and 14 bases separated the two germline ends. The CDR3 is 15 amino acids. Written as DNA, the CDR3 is TGTGCCAGTGCAGGGGCTAACAAAGCCAAAAACATTCAGTACTTC. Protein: CASAGANKAKNIQYF.

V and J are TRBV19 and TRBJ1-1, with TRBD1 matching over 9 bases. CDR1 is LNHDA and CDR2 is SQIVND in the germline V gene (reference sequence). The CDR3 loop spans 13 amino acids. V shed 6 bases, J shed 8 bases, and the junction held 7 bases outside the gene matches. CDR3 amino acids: CASREGQGREAFF. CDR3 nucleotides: TGTGCCAGTAGAGAGGGACAGGGACGAGAAGCTTTCTTT.

CDR3 DNA sequence: TGTGCCAGCAGCTTAGGGGGAGGCGGAAACACCATATATTTT. This encodes CASSLGGGGNTIYF. The chain carries TRBV7-6 and TRBJ1-3; D unclear. Germline lookup yields CDR1 SGHVS and CDR2 FNYEAQ. The CDR3 totals 14 residues. The V gene lost 1 base and the J gene lost 4 bases, with 8 bases spanning the gap.

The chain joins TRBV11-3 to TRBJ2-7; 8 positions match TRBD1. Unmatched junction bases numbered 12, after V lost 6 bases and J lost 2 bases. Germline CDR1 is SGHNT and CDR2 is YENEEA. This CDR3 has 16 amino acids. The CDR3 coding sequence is TGTGCCAGCAGGTATTCGGACAGGGTGTTCCCCTACGAGCAGTACTTC. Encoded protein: CASRYSDRVFPYEQYF.